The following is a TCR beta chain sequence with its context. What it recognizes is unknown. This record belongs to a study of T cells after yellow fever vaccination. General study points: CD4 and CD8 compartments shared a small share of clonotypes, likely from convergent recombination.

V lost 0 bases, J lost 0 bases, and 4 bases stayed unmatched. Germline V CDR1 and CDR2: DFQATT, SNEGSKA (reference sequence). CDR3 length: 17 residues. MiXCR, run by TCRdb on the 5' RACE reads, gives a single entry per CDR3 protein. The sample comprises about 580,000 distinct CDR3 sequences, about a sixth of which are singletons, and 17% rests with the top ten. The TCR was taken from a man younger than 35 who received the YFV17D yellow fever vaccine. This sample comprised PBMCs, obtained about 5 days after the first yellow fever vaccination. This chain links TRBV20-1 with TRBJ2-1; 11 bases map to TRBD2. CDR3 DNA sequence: TGCAGTGCTAGAGAAAGGGGACTAGCGGTCTCCTACAATGAGCAGTTCTTC. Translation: CSARERGLAVSYNEQFF.